This TCR beta chain was profiled in a study of blood T cell repertoires in COVID-19. The wider study: Sites across the United States, Italy and Spain contributed samples from acute and convalescent COVID-19.

Sequencing used immunoSEQ multiplex PCR; TCRdb keeps in-frame clones, though not all of them. The data hold some 70,000 clones, with approximately 88% observed a single time. CDR1 and CDR2 from the germline V gene are LGHDT and YNNKEL (reference sequence). The CDR3 extends over 14 amino acids. Trimming shortened V by 5 bases and J by 4 bases, and 9 bases separated the two germline ends. The sample comprised peripheral blood. This clonotype was sampled from a human donor in a cohort sampled during active COVID-19. The genes are TRBV3-1 (or the pseudogene TRBV3-2) and TRBJ2-6; possibly TRBD2 for D (6 bases). This chain's CDR3 is CASSGGSGANVLTF. CDR3 coding DNA: TGTGCCAGCAGCGGGGGGTCCGGGGCCAACGTCCTGACTTTC.